The source of this T cell receptor (beta chain) is a study of blood T cell repertoires in COVID-19. As originally analysed: By means of reference gene primer amplification, nucleated cell counts were estimated. Method: immunoSEQ multiplex PCR; TCRdb's copy keeps in-frame clones and lacks some. For V, J and clone size, that table is used; D and trimming come from the DNA. The profile shows roughly 230,000 clones, approximately 82% of them singletons. Germline loops: CDR1 MNHNS, CDR2 SASEGT. The V end was cut by 3 bases, the J end by 3 bases, with 12 bases between. The length of the CDR3 is 15 residues.

What was sequenced was peripheral blood. V and J are TRBV6-1 and TRBJ1-5; D gene unclear. The sequence came from a man in his forties with active or convalescent COVID-19. CDR3 sequence reads: CASSDGRQPNQPQHF. Written as DNA, the CDR3 is TGTGCCAGCAGTGACGGCAGGCAGCCCAATCAGCCCCAGCATTTT.